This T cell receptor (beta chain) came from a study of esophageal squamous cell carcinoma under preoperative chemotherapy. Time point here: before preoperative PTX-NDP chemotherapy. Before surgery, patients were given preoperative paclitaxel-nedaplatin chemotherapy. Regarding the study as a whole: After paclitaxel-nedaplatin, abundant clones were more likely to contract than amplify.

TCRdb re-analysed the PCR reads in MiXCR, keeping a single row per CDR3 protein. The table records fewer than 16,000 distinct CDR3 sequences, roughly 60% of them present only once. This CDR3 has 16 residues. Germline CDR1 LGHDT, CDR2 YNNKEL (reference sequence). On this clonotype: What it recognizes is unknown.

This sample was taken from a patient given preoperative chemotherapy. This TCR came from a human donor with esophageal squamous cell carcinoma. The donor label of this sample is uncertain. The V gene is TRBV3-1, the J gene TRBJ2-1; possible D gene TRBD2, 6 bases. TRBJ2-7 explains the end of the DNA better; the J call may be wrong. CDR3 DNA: TGTGCCAGCAGCCAAGAGGGACTGCCTACTCCCTACGAGCAGTACTTC. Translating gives CASSQEGLPTPYEQYF.